These 16 T cell receptor beta chains share one sample of origin, sequenced in a study of T cell responses to AZD1222 COVID-19 vaccine. The method was immunoSEQ multiplex PCR; TCRdb's version includes in-frame clones alone and lacks a portion of them. The sample has about 100,000 clones; 70% to 90% are singletons. The material sequenced was peripheral blood, taken on day 0 of AZD1222 vaccination. The source of these receptors is an adult in good health.

The chain is built from TRBV14 and TRBJ1-1; TRBD1 agrees at 7 bases. The CDR3 is made up of 15 amino acids. The V gene end was trimmed by 5 bases and the J gene end by 4 bases; junction bases not matched to a gene: 10. Germline V lookup: CDR1 SGHDN, CDR2 FVKESK. The chain's CDR3 is CASSLTTGRVTEAFF. The CDR3 DNA follows: TGTGCCAGCAGCTTAACGACAGGGAGGGTCACTGAAGCTTTCTTT.

This clone appeared once. This chain links TRBV7-8 with TRBJ1-6; TRBD1 is a possible D gene (5 bases). Trimming took off 2 bases at V and 5 bases at J, with 13 bases between the two ends. CDR1 SGHVS and CDR2 FQNEAQ come from the germline V gene. The CDR3 is made up of 16 amino acids. The chain's CDR3 is CASSLRGTDHNSPLHF. The CDR3 DNA reads TGTGCCAGCAGCTTACGCGGGACCGATCATAATTCACCCCTCCACTTT.

Written as DNA, the CDR3 is TGTGCCACCAGCAGAGATGACGAGGCAGATACGCAGTATTTT. This codes for CATSRDDEADTQYF. The chain uses TRBV15 and TRBJ2-3, with unresolved D. This CDR3 spans 14 amino acids. The germline V gene has CDR1 LNHNV and CDR2 YYDKDF (reference sequence). The V and J ends lost 0 bases and 4 bases respectively, with 8 bases between them.

The rearrangement links TRBV30 to TRBJ2-5; D uncertain. The V gene lost 0 bases and the J gene lost 3 bases, with 11 bases spanning the gap. Germline V gene sequence: CDR1 GTSNPN, CDR2 SVGIG (reference sequence). The CDR3 contains 14 residues. As DNA, the CDR3 is TGTGCCTGGAGTGTGCTTAGATCAAAAGAGACCCAGTACTTC. This gives the protein CAWSVLRSKETQYF.

The chain employs TRBV7-8 and TRBJ1-2; a possible D gene is TRBD1 (6 bases). V gave up 1 base and J gave up 4 bases, with 10 bases separating them. Looked up from germline, CDR1 is SGHVS and CDR2 is FQNEAQ. The CDR3 runs 14 residues. In nucleotides, the CDR3 is TGTGCCAGCAGCTTAGTTCAGGGGTCCTATGGCTACACCTTC. Its translation: CASSLVQGSYGYTF.

The chain has TRBV6-2 or TRBV6-3 and TRBJ2-1; D tentatively fits TRBD1 or TRBD2 (6 bases each). The CDR3 is 16 residues long. V was shortened by 4 bases and J by 4 bases, with 17 bases between the two germline ends. The V gene's germline CDR1 is MNHEY and CDR2 SVGEGT. CDR3 loop: CASSLFGGASYNEQFF. CDR3 DNA: TGTGCCAGCAGTTTGTTCGGGGGCGCCTCTTACAATGAGCAGTTCTTC.

The chain joins TRBV24-1 to TRBJ1-5; the D is unclear. Trimming left V 5 bases short and J 7 bases short, with 11 bases between. From germline, CDR1 is KGHDR and CDR2 SFDVKD. This CDR3 contains 13 residues. CDR3 nucleotides: TGTGCCACCAGTGGGGCAGATGGACAGCCCCAGCATTTT. Its protein product is CATSGADGQPQHF.

This sequence joins TRBV30 and TRBJ2-5, with 7 bases matching TRBD1. Germline loops: CDR1 GTSNPN, CDR2 SVGIG (reference sequence). This CDR3 contains 13 residues. The CDR3: CAWGQRLFETQYF. The CDR3 region has the DNA TGTGCTTGGGGACAGAGATTGTTTGAGACCCAGTACTTC.

V gene TRBV7-2 combines with J gene TRBJ1-4; no clear D gene. This CDR3 comprises 15 residues. Germline lookup yields CDR1 SGHTA and CDR2 FQGNSA. Trimming stripped 1 base from V and 4 bases from J, with 10 bases between. CDR3 bases: TGTGCCAGCAGCTTAGTGGCACTATTTAATGAAAAACTGTTTTTT. This gives the protein CASSLVALFNEKLFF. Full variable domain (rest looked up from reference TRBV7-2 and TRBJ1-4): GAGVSQSPSNKVTEKGKDVELRCDPISGHTALYWYRQSLGQGLEFLIYFQGNSAPDKSGLPSDRFSAERTGGSVSTLTIQRTQQEDSAVYLCASSLVALFNEKLFFGSGTQLSVL.

The chain employs TRBV6-5 and TRBJ1-3; D not certain. Germline lookup yields CDR1 MNHEY and CDR2 SVGAGI. The CDR3 runs 14 residues. The germline V and J ends were trimmed by 6 bases and 0 bases, with 9 bases remaining between them. The CDR3 protein is CASSGGISGNTIYF. Written as DNA, the CDR3 is TGTGCCAGCAGCGGCGGGATCTCTGGAAACACCATATATTTT.

The rearrangement links TRBV11-2 to TRBJ1-1; no definite D call. CDR1 and CDR2 from the germline V gene are SGHAT and FQNNGV. This CDR3 has 12 amino acids. Trimming removed 4 bases at V and 1 base at J, with 4 bases between. CDR3 in amino acids: CASSWENTEAFF. In nucleotides, the CDR3 is TGTGCCAGCAGCTGGGAGAACACTGAAGCTTTCTTT.

The rearrangement uses TRBV5-1 and TRBJ1-1; a weak D match, TRBD1 (6 bases). Germline CDR1 SGHRS, CDR2 YFSETQ. This CDR3 is 16 amino acids long. V was clipped by 2 bases and J by 0 bases, with 14 bases between them. CDR3 region: CASSFQGNWMNTEAFF. CDR3 bases: TGCGCCAGCAGCTTCCAGGGGAATTGGATGAACACTGAAGCTTTCTTT.

The genes are TRBV28 and TRBJ1-4; 10 bases fit TRBD1. The CDR3 contains 17 residues. CDR1 is MDHEN and CDR2 is SYDVKM in the germline V gene. The V gene end was trimmed by 1 base and the J gene end by 4 bases; junction bases not matched to a gene: 6. The CDR3 region has the DNA TGTGCCAGCAGTTTATCAGGGACAGGGGCGCTTAATGAAAAACTGTTTTTT. Protein: CASSLSGTGALNEKLFF.

The J gene is TRBJ2-7, the V gene TRBV7-9; D remains ambiguous. Trimming cost V 1 base and J 6 bases, with 16 bases left between them. From germline, CDR1 is SEHNR and CDR2 FQNEAQ (reference sequence). The CDR3 has 15 amino acids. The DNA of the CDR3 is TGTGCCAGCAGCTTAGGTACCATTAGACCCATCGAGCAGTACTTC. Translating it yields CASSLGTIRPIEQYF. The whole variable domain, remainder taken from reference TRBV7-9 and TRBJ2-7, is DTGVSQNPRHKITKRGQNVTFRCDPISEHNRLYWYRQTLGQGPEFLTYFQNEAQLEKSRLLSDRFSAERPKGSFSTLEIQRTEQGDSAMYLCASSLGTIRPIEQYFGPGTRLTVT.

V usage is TRBV12-3 or TRBV12-4 and J usage is TRBJ2-3, with D hard to call. This CDR3 has 13 residues. V lost 5 bases and J 2 bases, leaving 8 bases between the germline ends. CDR3 nucleotide sequence: TGTGCCAGCAGTCTAGGCTACACAGATACGCAGTATTTT. As protein: CASSLGYTDTQYF.

The chain joins TRBV6-2 or TRBV6-3 to TRBJ1-1; TRBD1 matches 8 bases. Germline assignment: CDR1 MNHEY and CDR2 SVGEGT. Germline trimming cut 5 bases from V and 6 bases from J; bases unmatched to any gene: 11. The CDR3 loop spans 15 amino acids. CDR3 protein: CASSLARQGSAEAFF. In nucleotides, the CDR3 is TGTGCCAGCAGTCTCGCGCGACAGGGGAGTGCTGAAGCTTTCTTT.